Below, 23 T cell receptor beta chains from the same sample are listed, as sequenced in a study of blood T cell repertoires in COVID-19. Some clones are missing from TCRdb's copy, which holds only in-frame ones; the method was immunoSEQ multiplex PCR. The table lists 150,000 or so clones, 85% of them singletons. Source material: peripheral blood. Receptor source: a human donor with acute or convalescent COVID-19. The donor label of this sample is uncertain.

The chain has TRBV9 and TRBJ1-2; D is uncertain. Between the trimmed V and J ends, which lost 0 bases and 2 bases, there was a span of 8 bases. This CDR3 is built from 14 residues. Germline V CDR1 and CDR2: SGDLS, YYNGEE. The CDR3 region is CASSVGGQNYGYTF. CDR3 nucleotides: TGTGCCAGCAGCGTAGGAGGGCAGAACTATGGCTACACCTTC.

The chain uses TRBV15 and TRBJ1-2; perhaps TRBD1 as D (5 bases). V gave up 7 bases and J gave up 8 bases, with 29 bases separating them. Germline values: CDR1 LNHNV, CDR2 YYDKDF (reference sequence). The CDR3 covers 17 residues. The CDR3 spells CATTPRWGEGAPRGYTF. The CDR3 coding sequence is TGTGCCACCACCCCAAGATGGGGGGAGGGAGCCCCACGAGGCTACACCTTC.

This chain connects TRBV15 to TRBJ1-4; TRBD1 might be the D (5 bases). CDR1 LNHNV and CDR2 YYDKDF come from the germline V gene (reference sequence). The ends were cut back, 4 bases at V and 4 bases at J, with 16 bases in the middle. There are 16 residues in the CDR3. The CDR3 is CATSMIRARLNEKLFF. Here the CDR3 DNA reads TGTGCCACCAGCATGATCAGGGCCAGGCTTAATGAAAAACTGTTTTTT.

This sequence joins TRBV7-9 and TRBJ1-2; tentative D call: TRBD1 (5 bases). V lost 3 bases and J 4 bases, leaving 15 bases between the germline ends. Germline lookup yields CDR1 SEHNR and CDR2 FQNEAQ (reference sequence). The CDR3 runs to 15 residues. The CDR3 DNA sequence: TGTGCCAGCAGCTTCGGGCAGGGTCTTTTCTATGGCTACACCTTC. Translated, it gives CASSFGQGLFYGYTF. Full variable domain (remainder filled in from reference TRBV7-9 and TRBJ1-2): DTGVSQNPRHKITKRGQNVTFRCDPISEHNRLYWYRQTLGQGPEFLTYFQNEAQLEKSRLLSDRFSAERPKGSFSTLEIQRTEQGDSAMYLCASSFGQGLFYGYTFGSGTRLTVV.

The V and J genes are TRBV9 and TRBJ1-5; D remains unclear. The length of the CDR3 is 14 residues. The germline gives CDR1 SGDLS, CDR2 YYNGEE. The V end lost 0 bases, the J end lost 3 bases, and 7 bases lay between the germline ends. DNA for the CDR3: TGTGCCAGCAGCGTAGGGCCGTTCAATCAGCCCCAGCATTTT. Protein sequence: CASSVGPFNQPQHF.

The chain employs TRBV19 and TRBJ2-7, with D possibly TRBD1 on 6 matching bases. V gave up 5 bases and J gave up 2 bases, with 10 bases separating them. Germline assignment: CDR1 LNHDA and CDR2 SQIVND (reference sequence). This CDR3 has 13 residues. The CDR3 DNA sequence: TGTGCCAGTAGTCCAGGGGTGGCCTACGAGCAGTACTTC. Translating it yields CASSPGVAYEQYF.

The chain combines TRBV19 with TRBJ1-4; D remains unclear. Germline V lookup: CDR1 LNHDA, CDR2 SQIVND (reference sequence). V was pared by 8 bases and J by 8 bases, with 12 bases between. The CDR3 runs 12 residues. DNA of the CDR3: TGTGCCAGTCGGGCGGGAGGGGAAAAACTGTTTTTT. Its translation is CASRAGGEKLFF.

The V gene is TRBV19, the J gene TRBJ1-6, with D possibly being TRBD1 (5 bases). CDR1 is LNHDA, CDR2 SQIVND, per germline (reference sequence). The CDR3 sequence is 14 residues long. Between the trimmed V and J ends, which lost 3 bases and 14 bases, there was a span of 17 bases. CDR3 DNA sequence: TGTGCCAGTAGTATGGGGCAGGGAGGGATGGCCCTCCACTTT. This sequence encodes CASSMGQGGMALHF.

In its sample, this clone was seen a few times. This chain's CDR3 is CASSESIGGSYEQYF. In nucleotides, the CDR3 is TGCGCCAGCAGTGAGTCTATCGGGGGCTCCTACGAGCAGTACTTC. The chain employs TRBV10-1 and TRBJ2-7, with D perhaps matching TRBD2 (6 bases). The V gene's germline CDR1 is WNHNN and CDR2 SYGVQD (reference sequence). The V gene lost 0 bases and the J gene lost 0 bases, with 9 bases spanning the gap. The CDR3 runs 15 residues.

The J gene is TRBJ2-1, the V gene TRBV9, with a weak D call TRBD1 (8 bases). The CDR3 is 17 amino acids. V was cut by 4 bases and J by 2 bases, with 19 bases left in between. Germline CDR1 is SGDLS and CDR2 is YYNGEE. The CDR3 loop is CASSPQGGTGPYNEQFF. In DNA form, the CDR3 reads TGTGCCAGCAGCCCCCAGGGGGGGACAGGACCCTACAATGAGCAGTTCTTC.

V is TRBV4-2 and J is TRBJ2-1; the match to TRBD2 covers 8 bases. The ends lost 5 bases at V and 7 bases at J; junction bases unmatched: 19. This CDR3 has 18 amino acids. Per germline, CDR1 LGHNA and CDR2 YNFKEQ. The chain's CDR3 is CASSGREVGLAGSNEQFF. CDR3 nucleotides: TGTGCCAGCAGCGGTCGAGAGGTAGGGCTAGCGGGCTCTAATGAGCAGTTCTTC.

The V call is TRBV10-3, the J call TRBJ2-7; TRBD1 aligns across 9 bases. Trimming removed 5 bases from V and 5 bases from J; junction bases left unmatched: 4. CDR3 length: 13 amino acids. Per germline, CDR1 ENHRY and CDR2 SYGVKD. CDR3 bases: TGTGCCATCAGTCGACAGGGGGACCACGAGCAGTACTTC. Its translation is CAISRQGDHEQYF.

This clone has just a few counts. The chain is built from TRBV27 and TRBJ1-6; D remains ambiguous. V was pared by 4 bases and J by 5 bases, with 12 bases between. From germline, CDR1 is MNHEY and CDR2 SMNVEV (reference sequence). The CDR3 runs to 15 residues. This CDR3 is CASSSIQIDNSPLHF. In DNA form, the CDR3 reads TGTGCCAGCAGTTCTATACAGATAGATAATTCACCCCTCCACTTT.

The chain carries TRBV11-2 and TRBJ2-7, with D perhaps matching TRBD2 (7 bases). V was pared by 3 bases and J by 7 bases, with 16 bases between. Per germline, CDR1 SGHAT and CDR2 FQNNGV. This CDR3 spans 14 amino acids. CDR3 residues: CASSFEGGVWEQYF. The DNA of the CDR3 is TGTGCCAGCAGCTTCGAGGGGGGGGTGTGGGAGCAGTACTTC.

The chain joins TRBV5-1 to TRBJ2-5, with 11 positions matching TRBD2. The V gene's germline CDR1 is SGHRS and CDR2 YFSETQ. CDR3 length: 17 residues. The V gene end was trimmed by 4 bases and the J gene end by 5 bases; junction bases not matched to a gene: 13. The CDR3 sequence is CASSPGTSGGLRETQYF. In DNA form, the CDR3 reads TGCGCCAGCAGCCCTGGGACTAGCGGAGGCCTTAGGGAGACCCAGTACTTC.

This chain links TRBV2 with TRBJ1-2; a possible D gene is TRBD1 (6 bases). Trimming removed 5 bases at V and 4 bases at J, with 17 bases between. There are 15 residues in the CDR3. In germline, CDR1 is SNHLY, CDR2 FYNNEI. CDR3 protein: CASSMGGGRSYGYTF. The CDR3 nucleotides are TGTGCCAGCAGTATGGGCGGGGGCAGGAGCTATGGCTACACCTTC.

The rearrangement uses TRBV9 and TRBJ1-6; a possible D gene is TRBD1 (5 bases). The germline CDR1 and CDR2 sequences are SGDLS and YYNGEE. V was trimmed by 3 bases and J by 5 bases, leaving 9 bases between them. The CDR3 extends over 14 amino acids. CDR3 DNA sequence: TGTGCCAGCAGCGCAGGGTATCATAATTCACCCCTCCACTTT. Amino acids: CASSAGYHNSPLHF.

The chain uses TRBV5-1 and TRBJ1-2; tentative D call: TRBD1 (5 bases). This CDR3 comprises 15 residues. The germline CDR1 and CDR2 sequences are SGHRS and YFSETQ. V lost 4 bases, J lost 5 bases, and 18 bases lay in between. The CDR3 DNA is TGCGCCAGCAGCCCGTCCGGGGGGATCGGGTATGGCTACACCTTC. This sequence encodes CASSPSGGIGYGYTF.

A single count supports this clone. The chain joins TRBV4-2 to TRBJ2-1; a weak D match, TRBD2 (5 bases). V was shortened by 0 bases and J by 9 bases, with 18 bases between the two germline ends. Germline V gives CDR1 LGHNA, CDR2 YNFKEQ. This CDR3 contains 16 residues. The CDR3 loop is CASSQDGQAGYGEQFF. CDR3 nucleotides: TGTGCCAGCAGCCAAGATGGGCAGGCGGGCTACGGTGAGCAGTTCTTC.

V and J are TRBV2 and TRBJ1-2; 9 positions agree with TRBD1. The CDR3 length is 14 residues. Per the germline V gene, CDR1 is SNHLY and CDR2 is FYNNEI. V was pared by 4 bases and J by 7 bases, with 7 bases of the junction left unmatched. The CDR3 is CASSAGQGYGGYTF. For the CDR3, the DNA is TGTGCCAGCAGTGCGGGACAGGGATATGGTGGCTACACCTTC. Based on the CDR3 plus reference TRBV2 and TRBJ1-2, the full variable domain is EPEVTQTPSHQVTQMGQEVILRCVPISNHLYFYWYRQILGQKVEFLVSFYNNEISEKSEIFDDQFSVERPDGSNFTLKIRSTKLEDSAMYFCASSAGQGYGGYTFGSGTRLTVV.

This sequence joins TRBV6-5 and TRBJ1-5; D gene uncertain. Looked up from germline, CDR1 is MNHEY and CDR2 is SVGAGI. Trimming left V 2 bases short and J 7 bases short, with 12 bases between. CDR3 length equals 14 residues. The CDR3 region has the DNA TGTGCCAGCAGTTACAAGTCTGGCGGGCAGCCCCAGCATTTT. Translated, it gives CASSYKSGGQPQHF.

The chain joins TRBV5-1 to TRBJ1-2, with 7 bases fitting TRBD1. The V gene end was trimmed by 0 bases and the J gene end by 8 bases; junction bases not matched to a gene: 10. The CDR3 has 15 amino acids. CDR1 and CDR2 (germline): SGHRS, YFSETQ. CDR3 sequence reads: CASSLGQGGVLGYTF. CDR3 nucleotide sequence: TGCGCCAGCAGCTTGGGACAGGGCGGCGTATTAGGCTACACCTTC.

The chain is built from TRBV9 and TRBJ2-1; possibly TRBD1 for D (6 bases). V lost 5 bases to trimming and J lost 8 bases, with 11 bases between them. Germline V CDR1 and CDR2: SGDLS, YYNGEE. The CDR3 contains 12 residues. The CDR3 is CASSQQGYEQFF. The DNA of the CDR3 is TGTGCCAGCAGTCAACAGGGTTATGAGCAGTTCTTC. Filled out from reference TRBV9 and TRBJ2-1, the complete variable domain reads DSGVTQTPKHLITATGQRVTLRCSPRSGDLSVYWYQQSLDQGLQFLIQYYNGEERAKGNILERFSAQQFPDLHSELNLSSLELGDSALYFCASSQQGYEQFFGPGTRLTVL.